The present entry profiles one T cell receptor beta chain with its context. Its target is not known. Sequence at one end of the junction differs from germline and may be a read error. TCR beta cDNA was made from 400 to 600 ng total RNA with a constant-region primer. It was through three nested multiplex PCR rounds of slightly modified ARM-PCR that TCR beta libraries arose. Investigators reported that the first two PCR rounds, at 10 to 11 cycles each, used TRBV1-TRBV30 forward primers with a C-beta reverse primer. TCRdb recomputed calls from the multiplex PCR reads with MiXCR, one row per CDR3 protein. This repertoire shows roughly 120,000 distinct CDR3 sequences, 55% to 75% found once; its top ten account for 8.4%. The data were taken from a study of tumor-infiltrating lymphocytes in primary liver carcinoma. Study context: There were roughly 3.65 to 7.13 million productive TCRbeta reads per sample, a yield similar across tissue types. Whole-study results and caveats: With p = 0.039, the top-250-clone fraction in tumors significantly exceeded that in blood. Researchers found tumor-adjacent and tumor-blood pairs overlapped less than tumor region pairs.

DNA and RNA were both co-extracted from 20-30 mg of bulk tissue that had not been sorted. There were over 75% viable tumor cells in every single sample of tumor. Germline V gene sequence: CDR1 SQVTM, CDR2 ANQGSEA. There are 13 residues in the CDR3. This receptor was taken from an older woman with primary liver carcinoma and hepatitis B virus infection. Sequenced material: liver tumor tissue from sampling region 3. Subset given: tumor region T3, left-lateral pole. V and J are TRBV29-1 and TRBJ1-1; D ambiguous. CDR3 nucleotides: TGCCGCGTTGTTTTCTCCATGAAGACTGAAGCTTTCTTT. It specifies CRVVFSMKTEAFF. Supplemented by reference TRBV29-1 and TRBJ1-1, the full variable domain reads SAVISQKPSRDICQRGTSLTIQCQVDSQVTMMFWYRQQPGQSLTLIATANQGSEATYESGFVIDKFPISRPNLTFSTLTVSNMSPEDSSIYLCRVVFSMKTEAFFGQGTRLTVV.